This TCR beta chain is from a study of beta chain features in type 1 diabetes (dated by TCRdb to 2016 to 2019). About the investigation overall: No differences in mean age, gender distribution, total cell number or subset yield were found between patients and healthy donors. Across all samples, fewer than 110,000,000 sorted cells were examined, and cell number per subset correlated strongly with RNA yield. In the study, recently diagnosed type 1 diabetes patients and matched healthy donors were compared on the TCRB repertoires of their sorted circulating CD4+ T cell subsets. Whereas all 28 donors provided naive and central memory subsets, regulatory and stem cell-like memory subsets were isolated from just 8 patients and roughly eight healthy donors.

The study at large found these results: At VDJ recombination sites, patients with type 1 diabetes made fewer insertions and deleted more nucleotides, a pattern implying thymic rearrangement abnormalities. In all four CD4+ subsets, TCRB CDR3 length was moderately but significantly shorter in type 1 diabetes patients. HLA sub-analyses involved small numbers of individuals, so any influence of HLA type on TCRB rearrangement remained unresolved. Shorter templates might have been favored by PCR, but patient and control samples were amplified and corrected together, so both groups would have been affected equally by any skew. Naive, central memory and regulatory TCRB repertoires appeared to be more similar among patients than among healthy donors. Because cDNA rather than genomic DNA was sequenced, highly expressing activated cells could have been over-represented, although no difference in activation and CD3 levels was found between groups.

The High Capacity cDNA Reverse Transcription Kit was used to reverse transcribe all of the isolated RNA, meaning that expressed TCRB transcripts were what got sequenced. Naive, central memory and regulatory T cell samples underwent deep immunoSEQ sequencing, averaging roughly 3.5 million total reads per sample. Sorted cells were lysed in RLT buffer, and RNA was extracted using DNase-treated RNeasy Micro or Mini kits according to cell number. To prevent cross-contamination, each cell subset was processed individually, whereas patient and healthy donor samples were processed jointly. TCRB sequences were amplified from cDNA with the immunoSEQ multiplex PCR, producing 87-bp fragments spanning the CDR3 region. Amplicons were sequenced on the Illumina HiSeq platform. The paper's processing steps were these. Synthetic template baselines were used to correct PCR bias computationally, reads within Hamming distance 2 were collapsed, and singletons that could not be merged were discarded. Reads were aligned against IMGT to assign V, D and J genes, CDR3 length and insertions or deletions at six rearrangement sites. Clonotype counts were normalized to sorted cell number within each subset before computing true diversity and Gini coefficients with the tcR R package. Repertoire sharing was quantified using the overlap coefficient calculated on TCRB nucleotide sequences. Out-of-frame TCRB sequences from naive cells were analyzed to stand in for the pre-selection repertoire. TCRdb mirrors the immuneACCESS table, restricted to in-frame sequences. Some clones are absent from its copies; in checked studies, under half trace to an unresolved V gene, and the reason for the others is unknown. D and trimming were read from the DNA, whereas the V and J calls and clone size are those reported in that table. This sample holds around 710,000 clones; roughly an eighth were observed only once. The top ten hold around 0.12% of the sample.

The CDR3 numbers 16 residues from cysteine through phenylalanine. Of the read, only the CDR3 DNA is kept; its 48 bases are in frame from base 1. Trimming costs V 5 bases and J 0 bases, and their ends lie 16 bases apart. CDR1 MDHEN and CDR2 SYDVKM were looked up in the germline V gene. Note on this clone: Its antigen has not been determined. Per-base qualities were not stored, and no clone one base away is much larger.

From each donor, a single peripheral blood sample of roughly 0.11 L on average was drawn into heparinised tubes. Using a panel that included CD45RO, CCR7, CD25, CD127, CD95 and CD27, naive, central memory, regulatory and stem cell-like memory CD4+ T cells were sorted on a BD FACSAria II. A purity above 95% was achieved for all sorted populations. PBMCs were isolated immediately by Lymphoprep density gradient centrifugation and stained directly without culture. So that batch effects would be minimized, each experiment stained and sorted samples in pairs, pairing one healthy donor with one patient. This sequence was found in a young man with type 1 diabetes. Sequenced sample: naive CD4+ T cells from blood. Read against the paper, the sample's cell subset or site label means: true naive CD4+ T cells. The rearranged chain carries TRBV28 and TRBJ1-2; the D region possibly corresponds to TRBD1 (6 bases align). CDR3 region: CASSPAGTQTNYGYTF. The nucleotide sequence reads as follows: TGTGCCAGCAGTCCCGCCGGGACACAAACTAACTATGGCTACACCTTC.